One and the same sample provided the 10 T cell receptor beta chains below, sequenced in a study of T-cell reconstitution after alpha-beta-depleted transplantation in children (dated by TCRdb to about 2016). Preparation of the library involved PCR. Sequenced using an Illumina HiSeq 2500. TCR libraries were prepared with molecular barcoding, using unique molecular identifiers to normalize TCRbeta repertoire quantification. The public reads were reanalyzed by TCRdb: fastp trimming at Q25, MiXCR alignment, in-frame beta chains only. Rows are combined by CDR3 protein, so each entry shows the most common genes and DNA. This sample comprises approximately 510,000 distinct CDR3 sequences, approximately 20% of them detected only once. 3.3% of the sample lies in the top ten. The sequences come from PBMCs from the stem cell graft donor, collected from the stem cell graft. Receptors originate from a human donor who donated a stem cell graft to a child with acute lymphoblastic leukemia.

This clonotype was detected a few times. The chain employs TRBV20-1 and TRBJ2-7; D could derive from TRBD1 or TRBD2 (5 bases each). The CDR3 spans 17 residues. V was shortened by 5 bases and J by 3 bases, with 26 bases between the two germline ends. Germline values: CDR1 DFQATT, CDR2 SNEGSKA (reference sequence). The CDR3 DNA sequence: TGCAGTGCTCGCTACGGGGAAAATTCAGGGTGGGACTACGAGCAGTACTTC. Protein: CSARYGENSGWDYEQYF.

This clonotype was counted between two and nine times. DNA for the CDR3: TGCAGCGTACGTCTACAGGGTTACTACGAGCAGTACTTC. It is translated as CSVRLQGYYEQYF. This rearrangement joins TRBV29-1 to TRBJ2-7, with D possibly matching TRBD1 (6 bases). There are 13 residues in the CDR3. V was shortened by 6 bases and J by 3 bases, with 15 bases between the two germline ends. CDR1 and CDR2 from the germline V gene are SQVTM and ANQGSEA.

This chain links TRBV5-1 with TRBJ1-4; D might be TRBD1 (5 bases). Trimming cost V 1 base and J 6 bases, with 13 bases left between them. The CDR3 consists of 15 residues. Germline V gene data show CDR1 as SGHRS and CDR2 as YFSETQ. In DNA form, the CDR3 reads TGCGCCAGCAGCTTGTTGGGCAGGGAATATGAAAAACTGTTTTTT. The encoded protein is CASSLLGREYEKLFF.

The sample holds one count of this clonotype. CDR3 bases: TGCAGTGCTACCCGGGCAGGGGGCTTCAGGAGCAATCAGCCCCAGCATTTT. This codes for CSATRAGGFRSNQPQHF. This chain links TRBV20-1 with TRBJ1-5, with TRBD1 matching over 8 bases. The CDR3 totals 17 residues. The germline CDR1 and CDR2 sequences are DFQATT and SNEGSKA (reference sequence). The J segment lost 1 base and the V segment lost 4 bases, leaving 12 bases of the junction unmatched.

Comments on this clonotype: At one of its ends the junction is not consistent with the germline gene, which may arise from a read error. This chain links TRBV20-1 with TRBJ2-7, with 8 bases that match TRBD1. There are 15 residues in the CDR3. Germline lookup yields CDR1 DFQATT and CDR2 SNEGSKA (reference sequence). The CDR3, as DNA: TGCTGTGCTAGAGCCCGGGACAGGATCGTCTGGGAGCAGTACTTC. It specifies CCARARDRIVWEQYF.

This chain uses TRBV2 with TRBJ2-5, with D uncertain. Trimming cost V 6 bases and J 1 base, with 9 bases left between them. Germline V gives CDR1 SNHLY, CDR2 FYNNEI. CDR3 length equals 13 residues. The CDR3 region has the DNA TGTGCCAGCAGACATGGGCTCCAAGAGACCCAGTACTTC. Translating gives CASRHGLQETQYF.

This clonotype was observed a few times. V usage is TRBV18 and J usage is TRBJ2-5; D not resolved. This CDR3 contains 16 residues. Per the germline V gene, CDR1 is KGHSH and CDR2 is LQKENI. Trimming pared 5 bases from V and 1 base from J, leaving 17 bases between. DNA of the CDR3: TGTGCCAGCTCAGAGGTTAATGGAGCACCCCAAGAGACCCAGTACTTC. The encoded protein is CASSEVNGAPQETQYF.

CDR3: CATSRDRTGELFF. CDR3 sequence (DNA): TGTGCCACCAGCAGAGACCGCACCGGGGAGCTGTTTTTT. The chain couples TRBV15 to TRBJ2-2; unclear D gene. Germline V gives CDR1 LNHNV, CDR2 YYDKDF (reference sequence). The CDR3 runs to 13 residues. V was shortened by 0 bases and J by 4 bases, with 3 bases between the two germline ends.

V and J are TRBV20-1 and TRBJ2-7; 9 bases match TRBD2. The CDR3 is 13 amino acids. Trimming cost V 4 bases and J 3 bases; bases outside gene matches: 4. CDR1 is DFQATT and CDR2 is SNEGSKA in the germline V gene (reference sequence). CDR3 bases: TGCAGTGCTAAAGGGACTAGCAGCTACGAGCAGTACTTC. This sequence encodes CSAKGTSSYEQYF.

This rearrangement joins TRBV6-5 to TRBJ2-4; weak D call: TRBD1 (6 bases). Germline CDR1 and CDR2: MNHEY and SVGAGI. V shed 6 bases and J shed 0 bases, with 15 bases lying between them. The CDR3 covers 16 residues. DNA for the CDR3: TGTGCCAGCAGATCTCGGACAGATCTAGCCAAAAACATTCAGTACTTC. Protein product: CASRSRTDLAKNIQYF.